These 2 T cell receptor beta chains share one sample of origin, sequenced in a study of blood T cell repertoires in COVID-19 (dated by TCRdb to the early 2020s). Preparation of the library involved the immunoSEQ multiplex PCR assay. TCRdb holds this immuneACCESS table with in-frame rearrangements only. Some clones are missing; in checked studies, unresolved V genes explain under half, and the rest has no known cause. The sample contains under 150,000 clones, around 86% of them found a single time. The ten largest clones represent roughly 8.1% of the sample. Material: peripheral blood. The receptors shown here come from a woman aged 55-69 years with active or convalescent COVID-19.

The chain employs TRBV9 and TRBJ2-3, with TRBD2 matching 8 bases. Trimming at V came to 4 bases and at J to 2 bases, leaving 9 bases not matched to a gene. Per the germline V gene, CDR1 is SGDLS and CDR2 is YYNGEE. This CDR3 has 16 residues. CDR3 DNA: TGTGCCAGCAGCCCACGGACTAGCTGGGACACAGATACGCAGTATTTT. This translates into CASSPRTSWDTDTQYF. Together with reference TRBV9 and TRBJ2-3, the CDR3 gives the full variable domain: DSGVTQTPKHLITATGQRVTLRCSPRSGDLSVYWYQQSLDQGLQFLIQYYNGEERAKGNILERFSAQQFPDLHSELNLSSLELGDSALYFCASSPRTSWDTDTQYFGPGTRLTVL.

The CDR3 coding sequence is TGTGCCAGCAGCTCCAATAGCGGGAGGGCCGCCGAGCAGTTCTTC. Translation: CASSSNSGRAAEQFF. The genes are TRBV7-3 and TRBJ2-1, with 11 nucleotides matching TRBD2. V dropped 4 bases and J dropped 10; count of bases not matched to a gene: 9. Germline CDR1 and CDR2: SGHTA and FQGTGA. The CDR3 is 15 residues long. Based on the CDR3 plus reference TRBV7-3 and TRBJ2-1, the full variable domain is GAGVSQTPSNKVTEKGKYVELRCDPISGHTALYWYRQSLGQGPEFLIYFQGTGAADDSGLPNDRFFAVRPEGSVSTLKIQRTERGDSAVYLCASSSNSGRAAEQFFGPGTRLTVL.